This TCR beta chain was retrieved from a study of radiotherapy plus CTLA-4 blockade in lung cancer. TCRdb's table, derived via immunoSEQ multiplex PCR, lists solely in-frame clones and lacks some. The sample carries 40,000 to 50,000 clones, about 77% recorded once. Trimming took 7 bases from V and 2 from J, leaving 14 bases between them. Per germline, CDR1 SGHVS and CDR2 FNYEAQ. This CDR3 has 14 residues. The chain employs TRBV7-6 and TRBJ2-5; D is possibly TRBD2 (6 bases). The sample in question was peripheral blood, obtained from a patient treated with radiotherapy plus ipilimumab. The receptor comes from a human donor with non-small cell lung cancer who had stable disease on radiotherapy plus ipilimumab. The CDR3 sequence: CASTVLGGQETQYF. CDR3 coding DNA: TGTGCCAGCACCGTTTTGGGGGGACAAGAGACCCAGTACTTC. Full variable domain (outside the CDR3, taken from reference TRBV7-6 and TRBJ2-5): GAGVSQSPRYKVTKRGQDVALRCDPISGHVSLYWYRQALGQGPEFLTYFNYEAQQDKSGLPNDRFSAERPEGSISTLTIQRTEQRDSAMYRCASTVLGGQETQYFGPGTRLLVL.